The T cell receptor (beta chain) described here comes from a study of tissue T cells after allogeneic stem cell transplantation. Trimming stripped 0 bases from V and 4 bases from J, with 6 bases between. Germline V gene data show CDR1 as LGHNA and CDR2 as YSYQKL. This CDR3 comprises 14 residues. Time point here: mouse harvest day 14 after allogeneic transplant. The graft held 10^6 splenic CD5+ T cells and 10^7 T-cell-depleted bone marrow cells. Tissues came from B6→BALB/c major-mismatch GVHD mice at day 7 or 14. General study results and limits: Tissue-detected TCR repertoire was only partly captured by blood and spleen T cells. Motif-based clustering found tissue-specific repertoire signatures shared across patients, though few clones were shared. Which tissue TCRs were alloreactive or antigen-specific was not determined. Some clones might be persisting host cells.

Sequenced by immunoSEQ multiplex PCR; TCRdb stores in-frame clones only, minus some. The top ten hold roughly two fifths of the sample, which has about 880 clones, approximately 50% seen once. In regard to this clone: Antigen unknown. The listed genes are named as in mouse. Coverage ceases 1 residue before the CDR3 finishes, and the germline J gene fills in the end.

V and J are TRBV2 and TRBJ1-4; D gene unclear. This TCR was sampled from a female BALB/c mouse given C57BL/6 T cells with graft-versus-host disease after an allogeneic hematopoietic cell transplant. Sample: liver tissue. The CDR3 spells CASSQDRNNERLFF. The DNA read from the CDR3 is TGTGCCAGCAGCCAAGATCGCAACAACGAAAGATTATTT. Using reference TRBV2 and TRBJ1-4 for the parts outside the CDR3, the full variable domain is DPKIIQKPKYLVAVTGSEKILICEQYLGHNAMYWYRQSAKKPLEFMFSYSYQKLMDNQTASSRFQPQSSKKNHLDLQITALKPDDSATYFCASSQDRNNERLFFGHGTKLSVL.